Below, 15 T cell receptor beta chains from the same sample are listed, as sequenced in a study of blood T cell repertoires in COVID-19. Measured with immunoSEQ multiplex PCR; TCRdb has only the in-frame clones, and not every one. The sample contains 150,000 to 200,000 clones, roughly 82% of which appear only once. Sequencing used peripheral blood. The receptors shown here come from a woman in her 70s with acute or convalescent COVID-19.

The CDR3 here is CASRAIQGSNEQFF. The DNA for the CDR3 is TGTGCCAGCAGAGCAATTCAGGGGAGCAATGAGCAGTTCTTC. The chain combines TRBV2 with TRBJ2-1; tentative D call: TRBD1 (6 bases). Germline CDR1 reads SNHLY; CDR2 reads FYNNEI. The V end was cut by 6 bases, the J end by 6 bases, with 15 bases between. The CDR3 extends over 14 amino acids. Looking up the rest from reference TRBV2 and TRBJ2-1 gives the full variable domain: EPEVTQTPSHQVTQMGQEVILRCVPISNHLYFYWYRQILGQKVEFLVSFYNNEISEKSEIFDDQFSVERPDGSNFTLKIRSTKLEDSAMYFCASRAIQGSNEQFFGPGTRLTVL.

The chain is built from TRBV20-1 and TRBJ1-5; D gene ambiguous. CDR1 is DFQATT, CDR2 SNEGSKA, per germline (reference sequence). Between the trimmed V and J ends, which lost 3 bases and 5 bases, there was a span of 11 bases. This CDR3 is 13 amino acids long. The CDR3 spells CSASPNTDQPQHF. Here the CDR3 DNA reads TGCAGTGCTAGTCCGAATACAGATCAGCCCCAGCATTTT.

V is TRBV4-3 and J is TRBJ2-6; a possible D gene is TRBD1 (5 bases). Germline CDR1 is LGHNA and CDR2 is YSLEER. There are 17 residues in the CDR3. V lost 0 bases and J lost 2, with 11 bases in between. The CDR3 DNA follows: TGCGCCAGCAGCCAAGAATTCTCGACAGCTGGGGCCAACGTCCTGACTTTC. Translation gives CASSQEFSTAGANVLTF.

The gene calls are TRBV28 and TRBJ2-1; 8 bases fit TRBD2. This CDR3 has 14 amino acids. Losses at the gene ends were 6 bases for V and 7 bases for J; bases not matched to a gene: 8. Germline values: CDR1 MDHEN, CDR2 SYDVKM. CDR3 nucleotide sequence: TGTGCCAGCAGCCGCGGGGGGCCAGGGAATGAGCAGTTCTTC. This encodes CASSRGGPGNEQFF. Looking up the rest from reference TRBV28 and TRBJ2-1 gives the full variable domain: DVKVTQSSRYLVKRTGEKVFLECVQDMDHENMFWYRQDPGLGLRLIYFSYDVKMKEKGDIPEGYSVSREKKERFSLILESASTNQTSMYLCASSRGGPGNEQFFGPGTRLTVL.

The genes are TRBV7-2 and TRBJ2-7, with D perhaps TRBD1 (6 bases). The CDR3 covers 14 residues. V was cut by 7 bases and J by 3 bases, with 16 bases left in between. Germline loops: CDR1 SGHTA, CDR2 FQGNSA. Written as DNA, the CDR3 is TGTGCCAGCAACTACAGGGTGTCCAACTACGAGCAGTACTTC. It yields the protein CASNYRVSNYEQYF.

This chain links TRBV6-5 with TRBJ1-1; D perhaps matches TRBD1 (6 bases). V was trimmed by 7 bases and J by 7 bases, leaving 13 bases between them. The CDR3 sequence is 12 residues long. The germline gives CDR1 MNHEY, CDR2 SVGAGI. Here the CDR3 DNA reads TGTGCCAGCAAATACGCGGACAGTGAAGCTTTCTTT. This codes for CASKYADSEAFF.

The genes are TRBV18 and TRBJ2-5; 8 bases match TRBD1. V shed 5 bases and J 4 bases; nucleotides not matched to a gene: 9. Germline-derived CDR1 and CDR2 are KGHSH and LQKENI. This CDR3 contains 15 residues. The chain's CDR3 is CASSARGHPRETQYF. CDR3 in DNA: TGTGCCAGCTCAGCCAGGGGGCACCCTCGAGAGACCCAGTACTTC.

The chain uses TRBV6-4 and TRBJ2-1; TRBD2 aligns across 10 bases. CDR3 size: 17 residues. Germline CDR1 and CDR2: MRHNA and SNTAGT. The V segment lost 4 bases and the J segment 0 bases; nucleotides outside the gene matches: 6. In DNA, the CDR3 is TGTGCCAGCAGTGTCTACTCTAGCGGGAGCTCCTACAATGAGCAGTTCTTC. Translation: CASSVYSSGSSYNEQFF.

The CDR3 spells CASSLERRERDVTKNIQYF. DNA for the CDR3: TGTGCCAGCAGCTTGGAACGGCGGGAGAGGGATGTTACCAAAAACATTCAGTACTTC. The rearrangement joins TRBV5-4 to TRBJ2-4, with TRBD2 matching over 7 bases. CDR1 and CDR2 from the germline V gene are SGHNT and YYREEE (reference sequence). The V and J ends lost 0 bases and 2 bases, in that order; junction bases with no gene match: 14. The CDR3 sequence is 19 residues long.

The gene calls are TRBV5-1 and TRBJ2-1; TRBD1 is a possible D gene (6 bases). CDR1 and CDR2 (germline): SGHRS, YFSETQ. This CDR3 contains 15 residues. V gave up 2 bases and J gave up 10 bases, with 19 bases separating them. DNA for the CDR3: TGCGCCAGCAGCTTCTCAGGGGACGAAAGGAACGAGCAGTTCTTC. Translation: CASSFSGDERNEQFF. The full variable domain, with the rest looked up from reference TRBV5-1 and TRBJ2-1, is KAGVTQTPRYLIKTRGQQVTLSCSPISGHRSVSWYQQTPGQGLQFLFEYFSETQRNKGNFPGRFSGRQFSNSRSEMNVSTLELGDSALYLCASSFSGDERNEQFFGPGTRLTVL.

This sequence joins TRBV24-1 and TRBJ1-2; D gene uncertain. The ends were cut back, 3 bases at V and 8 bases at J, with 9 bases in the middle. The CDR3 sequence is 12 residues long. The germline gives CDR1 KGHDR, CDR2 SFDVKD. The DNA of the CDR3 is TGTGCCACCAGTGATGGGGAGGTGGGCTACACCTTC. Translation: CATSDGEVGYTF.

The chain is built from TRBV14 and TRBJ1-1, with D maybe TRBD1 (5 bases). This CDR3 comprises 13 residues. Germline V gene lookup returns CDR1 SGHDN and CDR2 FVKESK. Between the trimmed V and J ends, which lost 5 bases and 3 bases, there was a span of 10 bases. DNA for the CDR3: TGTGCCAGCAGCGTACAGGCGGACACTGAAGCTTTCTTT. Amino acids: CASSVQADTEAFF.

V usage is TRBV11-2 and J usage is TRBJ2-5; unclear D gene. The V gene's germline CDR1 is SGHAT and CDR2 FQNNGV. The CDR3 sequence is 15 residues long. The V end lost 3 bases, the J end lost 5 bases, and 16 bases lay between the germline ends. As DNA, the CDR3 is TGTGCCAGCAGCTTTTTCGCATCACCCCAGGAGACCCAGTACTTC. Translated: CASSFFASPQETQYF.

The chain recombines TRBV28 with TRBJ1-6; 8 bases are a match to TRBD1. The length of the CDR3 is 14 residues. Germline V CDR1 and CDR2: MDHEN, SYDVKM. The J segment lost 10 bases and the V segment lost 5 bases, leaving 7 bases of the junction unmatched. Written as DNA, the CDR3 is TGTGCCAGCAGTACCCAGGGGGCGCCCTCACCCCTCCACTTT. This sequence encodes CASSTQGAPSPLHF. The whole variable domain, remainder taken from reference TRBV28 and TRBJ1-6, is DVKVTQSSRYLVKRTGEKVFLECVQDMDHENMFWYRQDPGLGLRLIYFSYDVKMKEKGDIPEGYSVSREKKERFSLILESASTNQTSMYLCASSTQGAPSPLHFGNGTRLTVT.

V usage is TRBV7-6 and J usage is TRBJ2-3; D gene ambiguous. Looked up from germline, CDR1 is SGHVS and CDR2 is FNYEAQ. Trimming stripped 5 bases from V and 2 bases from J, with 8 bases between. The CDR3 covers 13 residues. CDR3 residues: CASSPKPTDTQYF. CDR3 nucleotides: TGTGCCAGCAGCCCAAAGCCCACAGATACGCAGTATTTT.